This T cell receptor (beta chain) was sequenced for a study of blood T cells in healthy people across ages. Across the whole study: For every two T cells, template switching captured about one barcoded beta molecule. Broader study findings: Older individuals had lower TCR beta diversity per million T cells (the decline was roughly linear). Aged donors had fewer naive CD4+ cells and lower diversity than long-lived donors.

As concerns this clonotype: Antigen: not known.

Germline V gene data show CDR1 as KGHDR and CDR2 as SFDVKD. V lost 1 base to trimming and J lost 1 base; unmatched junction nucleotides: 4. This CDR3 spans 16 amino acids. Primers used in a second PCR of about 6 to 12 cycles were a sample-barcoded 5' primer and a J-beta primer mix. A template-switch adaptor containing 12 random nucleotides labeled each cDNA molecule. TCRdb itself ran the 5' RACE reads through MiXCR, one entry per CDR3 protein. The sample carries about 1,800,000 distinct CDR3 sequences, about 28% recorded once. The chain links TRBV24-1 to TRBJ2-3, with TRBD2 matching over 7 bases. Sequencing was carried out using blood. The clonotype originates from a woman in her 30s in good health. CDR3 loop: CATSDFGAGGTDTQYF. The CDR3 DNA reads TGTGCCACCAGTGATTTTGGGGCGGGGGGCACAGATACGCAGTATTTT.